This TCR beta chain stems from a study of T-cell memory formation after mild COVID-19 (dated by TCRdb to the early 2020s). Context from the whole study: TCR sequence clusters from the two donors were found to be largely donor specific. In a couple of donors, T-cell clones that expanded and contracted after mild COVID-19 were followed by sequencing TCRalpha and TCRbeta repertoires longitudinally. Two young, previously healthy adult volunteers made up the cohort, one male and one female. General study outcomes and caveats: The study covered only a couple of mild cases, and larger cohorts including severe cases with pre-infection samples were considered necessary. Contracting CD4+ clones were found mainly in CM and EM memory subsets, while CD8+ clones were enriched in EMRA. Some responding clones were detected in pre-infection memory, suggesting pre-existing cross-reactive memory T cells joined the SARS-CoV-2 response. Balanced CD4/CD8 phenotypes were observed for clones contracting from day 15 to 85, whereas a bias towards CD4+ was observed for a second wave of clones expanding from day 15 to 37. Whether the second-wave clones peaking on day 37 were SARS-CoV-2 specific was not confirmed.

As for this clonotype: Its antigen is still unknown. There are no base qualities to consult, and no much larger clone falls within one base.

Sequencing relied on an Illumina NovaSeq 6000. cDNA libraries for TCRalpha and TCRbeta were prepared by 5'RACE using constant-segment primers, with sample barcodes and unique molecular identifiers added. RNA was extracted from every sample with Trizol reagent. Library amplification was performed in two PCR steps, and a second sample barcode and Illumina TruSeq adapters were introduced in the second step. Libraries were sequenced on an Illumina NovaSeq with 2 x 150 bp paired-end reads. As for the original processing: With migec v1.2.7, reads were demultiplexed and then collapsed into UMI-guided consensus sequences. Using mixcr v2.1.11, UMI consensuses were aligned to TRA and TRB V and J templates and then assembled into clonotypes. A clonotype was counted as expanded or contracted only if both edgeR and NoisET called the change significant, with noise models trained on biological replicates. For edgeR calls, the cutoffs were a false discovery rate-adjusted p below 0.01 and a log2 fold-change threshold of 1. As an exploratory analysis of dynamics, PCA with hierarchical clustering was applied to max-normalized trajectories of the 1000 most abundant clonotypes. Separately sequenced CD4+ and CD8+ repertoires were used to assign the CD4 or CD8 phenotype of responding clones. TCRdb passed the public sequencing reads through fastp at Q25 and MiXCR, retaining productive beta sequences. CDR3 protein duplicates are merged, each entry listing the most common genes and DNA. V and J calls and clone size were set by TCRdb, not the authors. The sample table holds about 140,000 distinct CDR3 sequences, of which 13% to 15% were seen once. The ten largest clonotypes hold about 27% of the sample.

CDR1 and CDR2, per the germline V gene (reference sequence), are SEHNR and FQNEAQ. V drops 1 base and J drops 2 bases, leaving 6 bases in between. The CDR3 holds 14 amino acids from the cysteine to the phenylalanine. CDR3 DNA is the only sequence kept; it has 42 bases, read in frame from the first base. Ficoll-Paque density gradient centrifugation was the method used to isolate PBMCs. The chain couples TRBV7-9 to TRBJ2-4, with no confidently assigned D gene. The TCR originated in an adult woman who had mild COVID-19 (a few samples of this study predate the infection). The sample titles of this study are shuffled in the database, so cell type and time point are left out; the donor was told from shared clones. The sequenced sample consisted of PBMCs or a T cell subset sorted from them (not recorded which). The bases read TGTGCCAGCAGCTTAGACAACTCCAAAAACATTCAGTACTTC. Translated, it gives CASSLDNSKNIQYF.